The subject of this entry is one T cell receptor beta chain. Original data processing: Quantification of nucleated cells was approximated via reference gene primer amplification. Libraries were prepared by immunoSEQ multiplex PCR; TCRdb keeps only in-frame clonotypes and omits some of them. That table furnishes V, J and clone size, whereas the DNA furnished D and trimming. The data contain about 260,000 clones, more than 75% of them seen just once; the ten biggest clones take up approximately 1.5%. The data were obtained in a study of blood T cell repertoires in COVID-19. Study at large: Sites in the United States, Italy and Spain provided acute and convalescent COVID-19 samples. PBMCs, B-cell-depleted T cells, or T cells were the source of the cDNA or gDNA that made up the material.

This sequence originates from a middle-aged woman who had recovered from COVID-19. Sample: peripheral blood.

The CDR3 DNA reads TGTGCCAGCAGCGCCCCTGACAGGGGGCAGGAGACCCAGTACTTC. It translates to CASSAPDRGQETQYF. The chain uses TRBV9 and TRBJ2-5, with 10 bases matching TRBD1. Trimming at V came to 3 bases and at J to 5 bases, leaving 7 bases not matched to a gene. CDR1 is SGDLS and CDR2 is YYNGEE in the germline V gene. The CDR3 spans 15 residues. The full variable domain, with the rest looked up from reference TRBV9 and TRBJ2-5, is DSGVTQTPKHLITATGQRVTLRCSPRSGDLSVYWYQQSLDQGLQFLIQYYNGEERAKGNILERFSAQQFPDLHSELNLSSLELGDSALYFCASSAPDRGQETQYFGPGTRLLVL.